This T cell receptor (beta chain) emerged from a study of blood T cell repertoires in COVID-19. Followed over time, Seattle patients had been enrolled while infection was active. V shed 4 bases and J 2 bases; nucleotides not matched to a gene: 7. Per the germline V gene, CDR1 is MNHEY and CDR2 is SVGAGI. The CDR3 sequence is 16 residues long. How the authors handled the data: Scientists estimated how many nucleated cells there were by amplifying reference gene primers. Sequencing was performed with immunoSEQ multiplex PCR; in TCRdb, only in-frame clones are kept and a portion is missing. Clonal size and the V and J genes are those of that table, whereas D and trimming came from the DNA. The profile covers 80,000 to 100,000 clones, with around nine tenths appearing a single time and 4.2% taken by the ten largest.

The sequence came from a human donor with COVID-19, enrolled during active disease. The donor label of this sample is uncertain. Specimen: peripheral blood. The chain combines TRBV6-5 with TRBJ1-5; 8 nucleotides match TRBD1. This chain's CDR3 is CASSSTWTGRNQPQHF. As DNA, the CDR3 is TGTGCCAGCAGTTCCACATGGACAGGGCGCAATCAGCCCCAGCATTTT.